The T cell receptor beta chain described here comes from a study of shared clonotypes between healthy human individuals. Study in general: Serving as donors were a couple of women and three men, whose ages spanned 18 to 49. General study findings and limits: With few donors, the genetic and exposure-history diversity represented was limited.

Positively selected for CCR7, the CD45RO-negative cells used as naive CD8 cells excluded terminally differentiated effector memory CD45RA+ cells. Some clones are missing from TCRdb's copy, which holds only in-frame ones; the method was immunoSEQ multiplex PCR. The table lists about 680,000 clones, about 91% of them singletons. In regard to this clone: Antigen unknown.

The germline CDR1 and CDR2 sequences are SGHAT and FQNNGV. This CDR3 contains 16 residues. V shed 5 bases and J 9 bases; nucleotides not matched to a gene: 14. V gene TRBV11-2 combines with J gene TRBJ2-1, with 9 nucleotides matching TRBD2. This sequence originates from a young man in good health. Source material: naive CD8+ T cells sorted from blood. The CDR3 sequence: CASSPLAGELFFEQFF. For the CDR3, the DNA is TGTGCCAGCAGCCCGTTAGCGGGAGAACTCTTCTTTGAGCAGTTCTTC.